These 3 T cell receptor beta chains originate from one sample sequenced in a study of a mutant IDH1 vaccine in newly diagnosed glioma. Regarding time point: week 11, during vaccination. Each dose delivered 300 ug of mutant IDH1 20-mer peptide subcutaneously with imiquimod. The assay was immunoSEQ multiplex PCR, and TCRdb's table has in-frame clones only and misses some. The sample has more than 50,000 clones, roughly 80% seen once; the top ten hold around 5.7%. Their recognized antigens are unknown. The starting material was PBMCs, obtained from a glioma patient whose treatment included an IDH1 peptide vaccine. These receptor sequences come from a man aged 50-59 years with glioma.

Here the CDR3 DNA reads TGTGCCAGCAGTTTGAGTCAGGGCTACGAGCAGTACTTC. It translates to CASSLSQGYEQYF. The chain joins TRBV27 to TRBJ2-7; D may be TRBD1 (5 bases). The length of the CDR3 is 13 residues. Germline-derived CDR1 and CDR2 are MNHEY and SMNVEV (reference sequence). Trimming pared 3 bases from V and 3 bases from J, leaving 9 bases between.

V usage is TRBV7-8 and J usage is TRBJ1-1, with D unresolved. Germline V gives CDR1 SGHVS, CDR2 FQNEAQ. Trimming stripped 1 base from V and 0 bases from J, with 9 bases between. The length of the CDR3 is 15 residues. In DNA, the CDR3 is TGTGCCAGCAGCTTAGGAGGGAACATGAACACTGAAGCTTTCTTT. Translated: CASSLGGNMNTEAFF.

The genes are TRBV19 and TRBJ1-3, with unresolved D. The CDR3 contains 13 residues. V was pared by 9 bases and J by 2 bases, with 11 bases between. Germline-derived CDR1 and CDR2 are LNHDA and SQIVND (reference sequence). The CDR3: CASYLGAGNTIYF. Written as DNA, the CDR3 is TGTGCCAGCTACCTGGGAGCTGGAAACACCATATATTTT.